This entry describes one TCR beta chain. Its antigen remains unidentified. Terminally differentiated effector memory CD45RA+ cells were excluded from the naive CD8 cells, which were CD45RO-negative and positively selected for CCR7. Free of recent acute infections or vaccinations, the donors were healthy HIV-negative adults. The data stem from a study of shared clonotypes between healthy human individuals. About the research overall: Researchers assigned three CD4 naive, three CD4 memory, two CD8 naive and one CD8 memory plate to each donor.

Produced via immunoSEQ multiplex PCR; TCRdb's table is partial and in-frame only. Of roughly 2.1 million clones listed, roughly 91% were seen once; the top ten hold around 1.7%. Trimming took off 1 base at V and 2 bases at J, with 8 bases between the two ends. The CDR3 spans 14 residues. Germline CDR1 reads LGHNA; CDR2 reads YNFKEQ. Findings and limits, study-wide: Naive subsets tended to show greater estimated richness than memory subsets. Clonotypes not shared had lower generation probabilities than those common to all four donors.

Sequencing was carried out using naive CD8+ T cells from PBMCs. The receptor was isolated from a man in his late teens or twenties in good health. Some clones in this sample may be carry-over from other donors' samples. V gene TRBV4-2 combines with J gene TRBJ1-1; no reliable D call. The CDR3 is CASSQGERNTEAFF. In nucleotides, the CDR3 is TGTGCCAGCAGCCAAGGGGAGCGTAACACTGAAGCTTTCTTT.